This TCR beta chain comes out of a study of blood T cell repertoires in COVID-19. About the study: Whether acute or convalescent, the COVID-19 samples came from the United States, Italy and Spain. From T cells, B-cell-depleted T cells, or PBMCs came the material, which was cDNA or gDNA.

The CDR3 has 15 residues. Germline V gene data show CDR1 as SNHLY and CDR2 as FYNNEI. Between the trimmed V and J ends, which lost 8 bases and 4 bases, there was a span of 20 bases. The authors' processing: Amplified reference gene primers provided the basis for estimating nucleated cell counts. Using immunoSEQ multiplex PCR, the repertoire was profiled, and TCRdb retains in-frame clones only, with some absent. The V and J calls and clone size are taken from that table; D and trimming were inferred from the DNA. The table lists about 130,000 clones, roughly 90% of them singletons. Source material: peripheral blood. This receptor was obtained from a man between 65 and 85 years old with active COVID-19. The chain is built from TRBV2 and TRBJ1-2; D may be TRBD1 (6 bases). The CDR3 region is CASRGTRITLYGYTF. The CDR3 coding sequence is TGTGCCAGCCGTGGGACAAGGATAACCCTCTATGGCTACACCTTC.